This T cell receptor (beta chain) was found in a study of blood T cell repertoires in COVID-19. Libraries were prepared by immunoSEQ multiplex PCR; TCRdb keeps only in-frame clonotypes and omits some of them. The table has under 140,000 clones, about 85% seen once; the top ten hold approximately 5%. There are 14 residues in the CDR3. The trim removed 3 bases at V and 5 bases at J, leaving 10 bases unmatched. The germline CDR1 and CDR2 sequences are GTSNPN and SVGIG (reference sequence). Input material: peripheral blood. This clonotype was obtained from a human donor in a cohort sampled during active COVID-19. The gene calls are TRBV30 and TRBJ2-7; TRBD1 agrees at 7 bases. The CDR3 nucleotides read TGTGCCTGGAGCCTTAGGGGGCTACGGGACGAGCAGTACTTC. Its translation: CAWSLRGLRDEQYF.